Listed here is a single TCR beta chain. The sample comes from a study of tumor T cells in aggressive B-cell lymphoma. Sequencing used immunoSEQ multiplex PCR; TCRdb keeps in-frame clones, though not all of them. Of about 3,000 clones listed, roughly nine tenths were seen once; the top ten hold under 6.5%. Germline assignment: CDR1 MNHNY and CDR2 SVGAGI (reference sequence). CDR3 length: 13 amino acids. V was trimmed by 8 bases and J by 1 base, leaving 9 bases between them. The sequencing sample was made of tumor tissue. The V gene is TRBV6-6, the J gene TRBJ1-3, with D perhaps matching TRBD1 (5 bases). The sequence came from an adult with diffuse large B cell lymphoma. The CDR3 DNA reads TGTGCCAGCGGCTCAGGGTCTGGAAACACCATATATTTT. Its protein product is CASGSGSGNTIYF.